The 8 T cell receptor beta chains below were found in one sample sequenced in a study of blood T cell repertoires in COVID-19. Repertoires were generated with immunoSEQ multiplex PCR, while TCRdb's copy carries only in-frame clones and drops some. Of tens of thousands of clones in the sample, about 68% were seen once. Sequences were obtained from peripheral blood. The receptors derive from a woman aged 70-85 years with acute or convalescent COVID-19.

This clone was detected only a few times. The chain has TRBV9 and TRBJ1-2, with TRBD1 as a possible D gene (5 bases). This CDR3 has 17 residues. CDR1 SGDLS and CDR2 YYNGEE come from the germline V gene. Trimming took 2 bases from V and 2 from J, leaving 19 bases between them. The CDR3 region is CASSVGQGGPGNYGYTF. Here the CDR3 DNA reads TGTGCCAGCAGCGTCGGGCAGGGTGGCCCTGGAAACTATGGCTACACCTTC. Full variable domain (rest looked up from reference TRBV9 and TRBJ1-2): DSGVTQTPKHLITATGQRVTLRCSPRSGDLSVYWYQQSLDQGLQFLIQYYNGEERAKGNILERFSAQQFPDLHSELNLSSLELGDSALYFCASSVGQGGPGNYGYTFGSGTRLTVV.

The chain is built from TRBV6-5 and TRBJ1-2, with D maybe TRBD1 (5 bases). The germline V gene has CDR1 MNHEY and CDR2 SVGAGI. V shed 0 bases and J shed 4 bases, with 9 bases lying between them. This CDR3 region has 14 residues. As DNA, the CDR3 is TGTGCCAGCAGTTACTCGGGCGGGGGCTATGGCTACACCTTC. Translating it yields CASSYSGGGYGYTF.

Here the CDR3 reads CASHSRGHTEAFF. The CDR3 DNA reads as TGTGCCAGTCACTCCAGGGGGCACACTGAAGCTTTCTTT. V gene TRBV19 combines with J gene TRBJ1-1, with TRBD1 matching 8 bases. The germline V gene encodes CDR1 LNHDA and CDR2 SQIVND (reference sequence). This CDR3 has 13 amino acids. With V trimmed by 8 bases and J by 3 bases, 5 bases remained unmatched.

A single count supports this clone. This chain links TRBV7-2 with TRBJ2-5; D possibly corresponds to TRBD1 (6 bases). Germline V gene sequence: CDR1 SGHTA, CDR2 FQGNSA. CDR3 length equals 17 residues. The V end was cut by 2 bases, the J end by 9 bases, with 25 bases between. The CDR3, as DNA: TGTGCCAGCAGCTTACGGAGTGTACAGGGCGTACCTCATCCCCAGTACTTC. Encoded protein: CASSLRSVQGVPHPQYF.

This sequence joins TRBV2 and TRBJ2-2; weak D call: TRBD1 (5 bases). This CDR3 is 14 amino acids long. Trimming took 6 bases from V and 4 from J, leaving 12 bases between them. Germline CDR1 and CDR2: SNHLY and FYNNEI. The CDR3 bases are TGTGCCAGCAGGGCCGCTAGGGGCACCGGGGAGCTGTTTTTT. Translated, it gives CASRAARGTGELFF.

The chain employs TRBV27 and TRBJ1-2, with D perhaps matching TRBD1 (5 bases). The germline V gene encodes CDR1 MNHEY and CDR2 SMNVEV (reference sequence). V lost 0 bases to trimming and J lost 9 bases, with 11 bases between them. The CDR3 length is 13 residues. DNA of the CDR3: TGTGCCAGCAGTTTATCGGGGCCCCGAAGCTACACCTTC. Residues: CASSLSGPRSYTF.

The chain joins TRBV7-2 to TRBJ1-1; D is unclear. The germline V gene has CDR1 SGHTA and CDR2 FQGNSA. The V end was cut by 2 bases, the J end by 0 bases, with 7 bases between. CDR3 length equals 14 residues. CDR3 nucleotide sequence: TGTGCCAGCAGCTTAACTAATGTGAACACTGAAGCTTTCTTT. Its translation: CASSLTNVNTEAFF.

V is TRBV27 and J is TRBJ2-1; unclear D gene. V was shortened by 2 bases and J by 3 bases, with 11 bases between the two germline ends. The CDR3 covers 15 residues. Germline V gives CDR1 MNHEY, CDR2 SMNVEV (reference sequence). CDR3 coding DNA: TGTGCCAGCAGTTTAGACATGGGTATCTACAATGAGCAGTTCTTC. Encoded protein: CASSLDMGIYNEQFF.